This TCR beta chain was sequenced for a study of T cells in localized non-small cell lung cancer. Assay used: immunoSEQ multiplex PCR; TCRdb lists only in-frame clones, some missing. The repertoire holds roughly 25,000 clones, with more than 75% as singletons. Study-wide points: A median of about 52 clones ranked among the top 100 in tumor appeared in adjacent lung. Patients showing higher blood T cell density tended to see longer overall survival.

Concerning this clone: The antigen remains undetermined.

Germline loops: CDR1 MNHEY, CDR2 SVGAGI. The CDR3 has 14 residues. J lost 5 bases, V lost 8 bases, and 10 bases had no gene match. The sequence was collected from a man between 40 and 70 years old with stage II lung adenocarcinoma. The source material was PBMCs, sampled before any cancer treatment. The chain employs TRBV6-5 and TRBJ1-1; 8 nucleotides agree with TRBD1. CDR3 coding DNA: TGTGCCAGCCCCCAGGGGGCGGGTTCGACTGAAGCTTTCTTT. Translated, it gives CASPQGAGSTEAFF.